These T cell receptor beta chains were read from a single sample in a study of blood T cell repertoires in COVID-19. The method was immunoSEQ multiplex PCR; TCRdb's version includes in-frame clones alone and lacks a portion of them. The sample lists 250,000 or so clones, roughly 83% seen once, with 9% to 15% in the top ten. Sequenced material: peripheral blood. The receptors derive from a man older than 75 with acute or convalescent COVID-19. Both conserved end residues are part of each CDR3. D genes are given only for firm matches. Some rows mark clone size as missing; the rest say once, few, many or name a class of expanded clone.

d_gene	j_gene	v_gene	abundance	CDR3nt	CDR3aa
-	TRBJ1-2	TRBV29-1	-	TGCAGCGTTGAACAGGGGTATGGCTACACCTTC	CSVEQGYGYTF
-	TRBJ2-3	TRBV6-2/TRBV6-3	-	TGTGCCAGCAGCAGGGAGGGGGGCCCTATTACAGATACGCAGTATTTT	CASSREGGPITDTQYF
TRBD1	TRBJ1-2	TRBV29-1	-	TGCAGCGTTGAAGATCGGACAGGGCCAATCTATGGCTACACCTTC	CSVEDRTGPIYGYTF
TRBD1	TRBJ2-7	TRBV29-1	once	TGCAGCGTCGCTCGGGGACAGGGCTACGAGCAGTACTTC	CSVARGQGYEQYF
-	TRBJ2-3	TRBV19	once	TGTGCCAGTAGTGGAGGGACAGCACTAAGCACAGATACGCAGTATTTT	CASSGGTALSTDTQYF
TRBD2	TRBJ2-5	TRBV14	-	TGTGCCAGCAGTCAGCGGGGGGGCTTCCAAGAGACCCAGTACTTC	CASSQRGGFQETQYF
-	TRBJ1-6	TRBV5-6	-	TGTGCCAGCAGCTTAGGGGGGGGCCCCTATAATTCACCCCTCCACTTT	CASSLGGGPYNSPLHF
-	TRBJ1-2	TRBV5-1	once	TGCGCCAGCAGCTTGGTTCTTGGGGGCGCCGGAGGCTACACCTTC	CASSLVLGGAGGYTF
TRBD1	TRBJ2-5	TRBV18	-	TGTGCCAGCCAACCGGGGACAGGGAAAGTGGAGACCCAGTACTTC	CASQPGTGKVETQYF
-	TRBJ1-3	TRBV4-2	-	TGTGCCAGCAGAGAGACAGTGAGCTCTGGAAACACCATATATTTT	CASRETVSSGNTIYF
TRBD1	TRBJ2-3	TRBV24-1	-	TGTGCCACCAGTGCTTGGGACAGCACGTACAGCACAGATACGCAGTATTTT	CATSAWDSTYSTDTQYF
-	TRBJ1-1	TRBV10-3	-	TGTGCCATCAGTCCAGGGGTCGATGGGGTCACTGAAGCTTTCTTT	CAISPGVDGVTEAFF
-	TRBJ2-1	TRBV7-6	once	TGTGCCAGCAGCCCGTTCGGTTCCTACAATGAGCAGTTCTTC	CASSPFGSYNEQFF
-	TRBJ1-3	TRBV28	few	TGTGCCAGCAAAGGGAGGGAGAGCTCTGGAAACACCATATATTTT	CASKGRESSGNTIYF
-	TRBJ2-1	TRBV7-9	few	TGTGCCAGCAGCTTAGAAAACAGGGGGAGGGGCTCCTACAATGAGCAGTTCTTC	CASSLENRGRGSYNEQFF
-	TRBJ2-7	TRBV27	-	TGTGCCAGCAGTTTAGTAGGAGGGCCAATTAACGAGCAGTACTTC	CASSLVGGPINEQYF
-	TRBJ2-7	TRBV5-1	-	TGCGCCAGCAGGGACACCCCAGACACGTACGAGCAGTACTTC	CASRDTPDTYEQYF
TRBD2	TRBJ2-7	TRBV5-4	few	TGTGCCAGCAGCTCGACTAGCGGGGTCTACGAGCAGTACTTC	CASSSTSGVYEQYF
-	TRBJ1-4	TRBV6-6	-	TGTGCCAGCAGTTACTCGACAGGTATTGAAAAACTGTTTTTT	CASSYSTGIEKLFF
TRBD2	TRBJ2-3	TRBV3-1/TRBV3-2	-	TGTGCCAGCAGCCCCCTAGCGGGAAGCACAGATACGCAGTATTTT	CASSPLAGSTDTQYF
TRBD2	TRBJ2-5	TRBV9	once	TGTGCCAGCAGCGTGAGCGGGACGGGTGGGGAGACCCAGTACTTC	CASSVSGTGGETQYF
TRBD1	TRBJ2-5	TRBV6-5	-	TGTGCCAGCAGTTACAGTCGACAGGGCCCGCAAGAGACCCAGTACTTC	CASSYSRQGPQETQYF
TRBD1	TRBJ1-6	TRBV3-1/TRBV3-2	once	TGTGCCAGCAGCCCTGGGACAGGGCGGTCACCCCTCCACTTT	CASSPGTGRSPLHF
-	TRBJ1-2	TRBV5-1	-	TGCGCCAGCAGCGTCGGACCGGGAGAGGTTAGGTATGGCTACACCTTC	CASSVGPGEVRYGYTF
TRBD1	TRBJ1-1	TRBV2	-	TGTGCCAGCAGTGGAGGGACAGGCGTCTTTCGGGCTGAAGCTTTCTTT	CASSGGTGVFRAEAFF
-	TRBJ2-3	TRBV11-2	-	TGTGCCAGCAGCTTCGGGGTTGTAGATACGCAGTATTTT	CASSFGVVDTQYF
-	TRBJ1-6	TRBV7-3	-	TGTGCCAGCAGCCAGGGAGGGAGGTATTCACCCCTCCACTTT	CASSQGGRYSPLHF
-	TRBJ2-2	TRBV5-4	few	TGTGCCAGCAGCTTGGGAGGGAGAACCGCCGGGGAGCTGTTTTTT	CASSLGGRTAGELFF
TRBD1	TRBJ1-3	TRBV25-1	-	TGTGCCAGCAGTGAATATTCAGGGGGACCTGGAAACACCATATATTTT	CASSEYSGGPGNTIYF
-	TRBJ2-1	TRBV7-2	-	TGTGCCAGCAGCTCAGGGGCTGACCATTTCAATGAGCAGTTCTTC	CASSSGADHFNEQFF
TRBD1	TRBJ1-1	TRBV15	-	TGTGCCACCAGCAGAGAACAACAGGGGATGAACACTGAAGCTTTCTTT	CATSREQQGMNTEAFF
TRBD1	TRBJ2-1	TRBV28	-	TGTGCCAGCACCAGACAGGGGATGGCCCATGAGCAGTTCTTC	CASTRQGMAHEQFF
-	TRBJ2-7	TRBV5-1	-	TGCGCCAGCAGCCCGGACAATTACGAGCAGTACTTC	CASSPDNYEQYF
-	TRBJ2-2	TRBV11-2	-	TGTGCCAGCAGCTTAGTAGTGAACACCGGGGAGCTGTTTTTT	CASSLVVNTGELFF
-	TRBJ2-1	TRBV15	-	TGTGCCACCGGTCCCCCACAGGTTCTCACATACAATGAGCAGTTCTTC	CATGPPQVLTYNEQFF
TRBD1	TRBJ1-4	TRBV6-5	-	TGTGCCACAGGACAGGGGAATGAAAAACTGTTTTTT	CATGQGNEKLFF
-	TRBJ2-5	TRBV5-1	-	TGCGCCAGCAGCTTAGGTGCAGGGTGGCAAGAGACCCAGTACTTC	CASSLGAGWQETQYF
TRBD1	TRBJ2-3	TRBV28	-	TGTGCCAGCAGCTTGAGGTGGACAGGGGGAAATACGCAGTATTTT	CASSLRWTGGNTQYF
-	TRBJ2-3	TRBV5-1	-	TGCGCCAGCAGCTTGTCCTCAGGGCCACGGACAGATACGCAGTATTTT	CASSLSSGPRTDTQYF
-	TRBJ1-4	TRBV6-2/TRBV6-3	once	TGTGCCAGCAGTTCCGGGACACTAACTGAAAAACTGTTTTTT	CASSSGTLTEKLFF
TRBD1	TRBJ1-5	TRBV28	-	TGTGCCAGCAGCACCGGGACAGGGGACGGGCCCCAGCATTTT	CASSTGTGDGPQHF
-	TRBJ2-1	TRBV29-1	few	TGCAGCGTTAGCGGATTTCTCTACAATGAGCAGTTCTTC	CSVSGFLYNEQFF
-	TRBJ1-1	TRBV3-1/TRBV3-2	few	TGTGCCAGCAGCCAAACCGGCGTCAACAGGGTTTCGGTCTTT	CASSQTGVNRVSVF
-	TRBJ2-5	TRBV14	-	TGTGCCAGCAGCCCGACATTCGGAAGAGAGACCCAGTACTTC	CASSPTFGRETQYF
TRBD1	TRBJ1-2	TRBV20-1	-	TGCAGTTCACAGGGGAACTATGGCTACACCTTC	CSSQGNYGYTF
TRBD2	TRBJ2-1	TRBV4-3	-	TGCGCCAGCAGCCAAGATAGACTAGCGGGGGCCGTCGAGCAGTTCTTC	CASSQDRLAGAVEQFF
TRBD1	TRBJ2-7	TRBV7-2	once	TGTGCCAGCAGCTTATTTGGGACAGGCCCTGGTGAGCAGTACTTC	CASSLFGTGPGEQYF
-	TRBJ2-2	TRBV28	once	TGTGCCAGCAGTTCGGACAGCAACACCGGGGAGCTGTTTTTT	CASSSDSNTGELFF
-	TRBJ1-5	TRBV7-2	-	TGTGCCAGCAGCTTATCCGGGACTTCGATTAGCAATCAGCCCCAGCATTTT	CASSLSGTSISNQPQHF